The next 26 T cell receptor beta chains were all read from a single sample in a study of shared clonotypes between healthy human individuals. Clones were read by immunoSEQ multiplex PCR, and TCRdb kept only the in-frame ones, dropping some. The sample holds roughly 1 million clones, 75% to 85% seen once. The sequenced sample consisted of memory CD4+ T cells from PBMCs. Sample subset: CD45RA-negative fraction. The source of these receptors is a man aged 18 to 35 in good health. Some clones in this sample may be carry-over from other donors' samples.

This chain joins TRBV28 and TRBJ1-6; 8 bases are shared with TRBD1. Germline V gene sequence: CDR1 MDHEN, CDR2 SYDVKM. The ends lost 6 bases at V and 8 bases at J; junction bases unmatched: 15. The CDR3 runs 17 residues. DNA of the CDR3: TGTGCCAGCAGCTTGGGGCCCTCCGGGACAGGAGATTCACCCCTCCACTTT. Translated: CASSLGPSGTGDSPLHF.

This clone was detected only once. The chain has TRBV19 and TRBJ1-2; 8 positions agree with TRBD1. CDR3 size: 14 residues. V was pared by 3 bases and J by 5 bases, with 5 bases of the junction left unmatched. Germline values: CDR1 LNHDA, CDR2 SQIVND (reference sequence). The CDR3 is CASSMTGARYGYTF. For the CDR3, the DNA is TGTGCCAGTAGTATGACAGGGGCGAGGTATGGCTACACCTTC.

The rearrangement links TRBV19 to TRBJ2-5; no clear D. Germline V CDR1 and CDR2: LNHDA, SQIVND (reference sequence). The CDR3 is made up of 14 amino acids. Trimming shortened V by 6 bases and J by 1 base, and 12 bases separated the two germline ends. The chain's CDR3 is CASRGKGAQETQYF. The CDR3 DNA reads TGTGCCAGTAGGGGGAAAGGAGCCCAAGAGACCCAGTACTTC. Full variable domain (rest looked up from reference TRBV19 and TRBJ2-5): DGGITQSPKYLFRKEGQNVTLSCEQNLNHDAMYWYRQDPGQGLRLIYYSQIVNDFQKGDIAEGYSVSREKKESFPLTVTSAQKNPTAFYLCASRGKGAQETQYFGPGTRLLVL.

This rearrangement joins TRBV19 to TRBJ1-2, with 11 bases matching TRBD1. The CDR3 is made up of 18 amino acids. Unmatched junction bases numbered 15, after V lost 5 bases and J lost 4 bases. CDR1 and CDR2 from the germline V gene are LNHDA and SQIVND (reference sequence). The CDR3 loop reads CASSPRDRGSSAFYGYTF. The CDR3 nucleotides read TGTGCCAGTAGTCCAAGGGACAGGGGGTCTTCGGCGTTCTATGGCTACACCTTC.

A word on this clone: Other DNA sequences in this specimen translate into the identical CDR3. V is TRBV5-1 and J is TRBJ2-1; 10 positions agree with TRBD2. Germline CDR1 reads SGHRS; CDR2 reads YFSETQ. This CDR3 is built from 15 residues. V shed 0 bases, J shed 5 bases, and the junction held 2 bases outside the gene matches. The CDR3 DNA follows: TGCGCCAGCAGCTTGGTCCTAGCGGGAGACAATGAGCAGTTCTTC. It yields the protein CASSLVLAGDNEQFF. Complete variable domain (other parts from reference TRBV5-1 and TRBJ2-1): KAGVTQTPRYLIKTRGQQVTLSCSPISGHRSVSWYQQTPGQGLQFLFEYFSETQRNKGNFPGRFSGRQFSNSRSEMNVSTLELGDSALYLCASSLVLAGDNEQFFGPGTRLTVL.

This clone was detected once. The V and J genes are TRBV2 and TRBJ2-6, with 7 bases aligning to TRBD1. Germline CDR1 is SNHLY and CDR2 is FYNNEI. V lost 5 bases, J lost 0 bases, and 13 bases stayed unmatched. The CDR3 sequence is 19 residues long. The CDR3 bases are TGTGCCAGCAGTAGGGACAGAGGAGCCGCATCCTCTGGGGCCAACGTCCTGACTTTC. This encodes CASSRDRGAASSGANVLTF.

In its sample, this clone was seen many times. The V and J genes are TRBV11-3 and TRBJ2-3; 8 nucleotides align to TRBD2. V trimming: 1 base; J trimming: 4 bases; junction bases outside the gene matches: 4. The CDR3 is 15 amino acids. CDR1 SGHNT and CDR2 YENEEA come from the germline V gene. In DNA, the CDR3 is TGTGCCAGCAGCTTAGGCAGCGGGAGAGCAGATACGCAGTATTTT. Encoded protein: CASSLGSGRADTQYF.

The chain carries TRBV10-3 and TRBJ2-5, with 9 nucleotides matching TRBD2. Germline V gene sequence: CDR1 ENHRY, CDR2 SYGVKD. V shed 2 bases, J shed 2 bases, and the junction held 0 bases outside the gene matches. The CDR3 loop spans 14 amino acids. CDR3 sequence: CAISEGLAQETQYF. In DNA form, the CDR3 reads TGTGCCATCAGTGAGGGACTAGCGCAAGAGACCCAGTACTTC.

The chain has TRBV11-2 and TRBJ2-7, with TRBD2 matching 7 bases. J lost 3 bases, V lost 3 bases, and 11 bases had no gene match. The CDR3 has 16 residues. Germline CDR1 is SGHAT and CDR2 is FQNNGV. CDR3 sequence: CASSLGRGTGLYEQYF. The CDR3 DNA reads TGTGCCAGCAGCTTGGGGAGGGGCACAGGACTCTACGAGCAGTACTTC.

This rearrangement joins TRBV2 to TRBJ1-1; D remains unclear. The V gene's germline CDR1 is SNHLY and CDR2 FYNNEI. CDR3 length equals 14 residues. Deletions cut 5 bases from V and 3 bases from J, with 13 bases between. In nucleotides, the CDR3 is TGTGCCAGCAGTCTTGAAGGACGGGACACTGAAGCTTTCTTT. It is translated as CASSLEGRDTEAFF.

As for this clone: The sample has other DNA sequences that encode this CDR3 too. The DNA of the CDR3 is TGCAGCGTAGGCAAGGATTACGAGCAGTACTTC. Residues: CSVGKDYEQYF. This chain joins TRBV29-1 and TRBJ2-7; no clear D gene. In germline, CDR1 is SQVTM, CDR2 ANQGSEA. The CDR3 covers 11 residues. Trimming left V 6 bases short and J 4 bases short, with 10 bases between.

The V and J genes are TRBV13 and TRBJ1-2; 10 bases line up with TRBD1. Looked up from germline, CDR1 is PRHDT and CDR2 is FYEKMQ (reference sequence). This CDR3 region has 14 residues. V lost 3 bases, J lost 3 bases, and 1 base stayed unmatched. CDR3 nucleotide sequence: TGTGCCAGCAGCTTCGGGACAGGGGACTATGGCTACACCTTC. Its protein product is CASSFGTGDYGYTF.

This sequence joins TRBV7-9 and TRBJ2-3; D tentatively reads TRBD1 or TRBD2 (7 bases each). Germline CDR1 reads SEHNR; CDR2 reads FQNEAQ (reference sequence). Trimming pared 4 bases from V and 3 bases from J, leaving 11 bases between. The CDR3 totals 14 residues. In DNA form, the CDR3 reads TGTGCCAGCAGCTCAGCGGGACAGACAGATACGCAGTATTTT. Its protein is CASSSAGQTDTQYF.

The rearrangement joins TRBV11-1 to TRBJ2-7; TRBD1 agrees at 12 bases. Germline V gene data show CDR1 as SGHAT and CDR2 as FQDESV (reference sequence). The CDR3 is 15 residues long. Trimming at V came to 5 bases and at J to 4 bases, leaving 6 bases not matched to a gene. CDR3 in DNA: TGTGCCAGCAGCCGGGACAGGGGGCCTGGTTACGAGCAGTACTTC. It codes for CASSRDRGPGYEQYF.

The chain has TRBV11-2 and TRBJ1-1, with D perhaps matching TRBD1 (6 bases). CDR3 size: 12 residues. Germline CDR1 and CDR2: SGHAT and FQNNGV. With 0 bases removed from V and 12 bases from J, the gap between germline ends came to 11 bases. CDR3 protein: CASSLEGRGTFF. The DNA of the CDR3 is TGTGCCAGCAGCTTAGAGGGCAGGGGAACTTTCTTT.

The chain combines TRBV28 with TRBJ2-5, with D unclear. This CDR3 is 12 amino acids long. V was clipped by 2 bases and J by 7 bases, with 8 bases between them. The germline gives CDR1 MDHEN, CDR2 SYDVKM. CDR3 sequence reads: CASSLAPWTQYF. The CDR3 region has the DNA TGTGCCAGCAGTTTAGCGCCGTGGACCCAGTACTTC. The full variable domain, in which reference TRBV28 and TRBJ2-5 provide the parts outside the CDR3, is DVKVTQSSRYLVKRTGEKVFLECVQDMDHENMFWYRQDPGLGLRLIYFSYDVKMKEKGDIPEGYSVSREKKERFSLILESASTNQTSMYLCASSLAPWTQYFGPGTRLLVL.

With regard to this clone: This clone may be a read error of a much larger clone one base away. The chain has TRBV5-4 and TRBJ1-1; weak D call: TRBD1 (5 bases). Per the germline V gene, CDR1 is SGHNT and CDR2 is YYREEE (reference sequence). The CDR3 has 13 residues. The V and J ends lost 4 bases and 1 base respectively, with 8 bases between them. CDR3 DNA: TGTGCCAGCAGCACAGGACAGAACACTGAAGCTTTCTTT. Protein sequence: CASSTGQNTEAFF.

About this clone itself: The junction does not match germline at one end; this may be a read error. V usage is TRBV25-1 and J usage is TRBJ2-3; D is possibly TRBD2 (5 bases). Germline CDR1 and CDR2: MGHDK and SYGVNS. CDR3 length equals 14 residues. This CDR3 reads CASSEFASTDTQYF. Here the CDR3 DNA reads TGTGCCAGCAGTGAATTTGCTAGCACGGATACGCAGTATTTT.

The gene calls are TRBV7-2 and TRBJ2-2; D gene uncertain. Trimming removed 2 bases from V and 7 bases from J, with 8 bases in between. Per germline, CDR1 SGHTA and CDR2 FQGNSA. This CDR3 has 13 amino acids. CDR3 in DNA: TGTGCCAGCAGCTTAATAGGAGTCGGGGAGCTGTTTTTT. Translated, it gives CASSLIGVGELFF.

The chain recombines TRBV5-1 with TRBJ2-2; 8 positions match TRBD1. This CDR3 has 15 amino acids. The ends lost 2 bases at V and 7 bases at J; junction bases unmatched: 7. Per germline, CDR1 SGHRS and CDR2 YFSETQ. The CDR3 DNA reads TGCGCCAGCAGCTTAAGGACAGGGTTAGACGGGGAGCTGTTTTTT. Encoded protein: CASSLRTGLDGELFF.

This clone turned up a few times. The chain joins TRBV6-1 to TRBJ1-2; D is ambiguous. In germline, CDR1 is MNHNS, CDR2 SASEGT. V was shortened by 7 bases and J by 4 bases, with 13 bases between the two germline ends. This CDR3 contains 13 residues. The DNA of the CDR3 is TGTGCCAGCATTTCGGCGGCAGGCTATGGCTACACCTTC. Amino acid sequence: CASISAAGYGYTF.

This clone was counted once. The V and J genes are TRBV9 and TRBJ2-7; D is uncertain. CDR1 and CDR2 (germline): SGDLS, YYNGEE. V gave up 4 bases and J gave up 2 bases, with 16 bases separating them. This CDR3 comprises 15 residues. CDR3 in DNA: TGTGCCAGCAGCCCATCACCCAGGACGGCCTACGAGCAGTACTTC. Residues: CASSPSPRTAYEQYF. Complete variable domain (other parts from reference TRBV9 and TRBJ2-7): DSGVTQTPKHLITATGQRVTLRCSPRSGDLSVYWYQQSLDQGLQFLIQYYNGEERAKGNILERFSAQQFPDLHSELNLSSLELGDSALYFCASSPSPRTAYEQYFGPGTRLTVT.

The chain carries TRBV29-1 and TRBJ2-5; 11 bases fit TRBD2. CDR1 SQVTM and CDR2 ANQGSEA come from the germline V gene. CDR3 size: 14 residues. J lost 0 bases, V lost 6 bases, and 3 bases had no gene match. The CDR3 region is CSVRLAGNQETQYF. The CDR3 DNA sequence: TGCAGCGTGAGACTAGCGGGAAACCAAGAGACCCAGTACTTC. Full variable domain (outside the CDR3, taken from reference TRBV29-1 and TRBJ2-5): SAVISQKPSRDICQRGTSLTIQCQVDSQVTMMFWYRQQPGQSLTLIATANQGSEATYESGFVIDKFPISRPNLTFSTLTVSNMSPEDSSIYLCSVRLAGNQETQYFGPGTRLLVL.

The chain combines TRBV29-1 with TRBJ2-7; D assignment may be TRBD1 or TRBD2 (6 bases each). CDR3 size: 14 residues. V was shortened by 4 bases and J by 4 bases, with 17 bases between the two germline ends. Germline CDR1 is SQVTM and CDR2 is ANQGSEA. The CDR3, as DNA: TGCAGCGTTGGGGGGCAGGGGAGGCGTTACGAGCAGTACTTC. This gives the protein CSVGGQGRRYEQYF.

In its sample, this clone was seen a few times. The V and J genes are TRBV6-1 and TRBJ1-1; D remains ambiguous. Trimming shortened V by 5 bases and J by 4 bases, and 8 bases separated the two germline ends. Germline V gives CDR1 MNHNS, CDR2 SASEGT. This CDR3 has 12 residues. The CDR3 loop reads CASSLDATEAFF. CDR3 nucleotides: TGTGCCAGCAGTCTCGACGCCACTGAAGCTTTCTTT.

There are a few counts of this clone. This CDR3 is also generated by other DNA sequences in the sample. The chain couples TRBV5-1 to TRBJ1-2; D remains unclear. The CDR3 runs to 14 residues. Looked up from germline, CDR1 is SGHRS and CDR2 is YFSETQ. V was shortened by 0 bases and J by 2 bases, with 8 bases between the two germline ends. The CDR3 is CASSLESVNYGYTF. CDR3 DNA: TGCGCCAGCAGCTTGGAGTCCGTCAACTATGGCTACACCTTC. The full variable domain, completed using reference TRBV5-1 and TRBJ1-2, is KAGVTQTPRYLIKTRGQQVTLSCSPISGHRSVSWYQQTPGQGLQFLFEYFSETQRNKGNFPGRFSGRQFSNSRSEMNVSTLELGDSALYLCASSLESVNYGYTFGSGTRLTVV.